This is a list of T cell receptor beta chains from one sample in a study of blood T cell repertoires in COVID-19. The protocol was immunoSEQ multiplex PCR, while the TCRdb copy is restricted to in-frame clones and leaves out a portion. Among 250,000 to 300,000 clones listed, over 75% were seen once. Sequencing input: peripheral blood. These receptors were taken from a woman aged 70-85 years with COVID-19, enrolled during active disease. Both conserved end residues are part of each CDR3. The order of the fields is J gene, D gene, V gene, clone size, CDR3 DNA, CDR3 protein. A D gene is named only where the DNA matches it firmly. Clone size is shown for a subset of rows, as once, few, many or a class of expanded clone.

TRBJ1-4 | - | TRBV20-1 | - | TGCAGTGCCGCGGGGAATGAAAAACTGTTTTTT | CSAAGNEKLFF
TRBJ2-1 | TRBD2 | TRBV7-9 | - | TGTGCCAGCAGCCCGAGGACTAGCGGGAGTAATGAGCAGTTCTTC | CASSPRTSGSNEQFF
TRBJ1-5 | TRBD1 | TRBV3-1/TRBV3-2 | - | TGTGCCAGCAGCCCTACAGGGGGCGAAAATCAGCCCCAGCATTTT | CASSPTGGENQPQHF
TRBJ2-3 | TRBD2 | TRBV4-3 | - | TGCGCCAGCAGCCAAAGAGCCGGGACTAGCGGGACAGATACGCAGTATTTT | CASSQRAGTSGTDTQYF
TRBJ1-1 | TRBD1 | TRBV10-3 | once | TGTGCCTCTCAACCCGGGACAGGGGGCTCCGGGGGCACTGAAGCTTTCTTT | CASQPGTGGSGGTEAFF
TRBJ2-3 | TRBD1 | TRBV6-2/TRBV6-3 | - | TGTGCCAGCAGTTACTCGGACAGGGAAACAGATACGCAGTATTTT | CASSYSDRETDTQYF
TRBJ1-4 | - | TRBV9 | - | TGTGCCAGCAGCGCGTACAGTGCAACTAATGAAAAACTGTTTTTT | CASSAYSATNEKLFF
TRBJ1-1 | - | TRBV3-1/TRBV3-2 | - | TGTGCCAGCAGCCTCGGGGGGAACACTGAAGCTTTCTTT | CASSLGGNTEAFF
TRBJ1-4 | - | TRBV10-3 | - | TGTGCCATCAGTGAGTCCCAGGGGAGCACAACTAATGAAAAACTGTTTTTT | CAISESQGSTTNEKLFF
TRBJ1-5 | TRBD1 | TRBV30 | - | TGTGCCTGGTCAGGGGGCCTTGACAATCAGCCCCAGCATTTT | CAWSGGLDNQPQHF
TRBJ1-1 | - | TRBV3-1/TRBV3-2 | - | TGTGCCAGCAGACGTAAAGCGGAACAATCGGGTGAAGCTTTCTTT | CASRRKAEQSGEAFF
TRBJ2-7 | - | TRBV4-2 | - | TGTGCCAGCAGCCCAGTTAGCGCCACCTCCTACGAGCAGTACTTC | CASSPVSATSYEQYF
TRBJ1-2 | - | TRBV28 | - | TGTGCCAGCAGCCCCCCGCAGTATGGCTACACCTTC | CASSPPQYGYTF
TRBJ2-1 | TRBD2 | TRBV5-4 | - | TGTGCCAGCAGCTTGTACCGGCGGGAGGTCGCCTACAATGAGCAGTTCTTC | CASSLYRREVAYNEQFF
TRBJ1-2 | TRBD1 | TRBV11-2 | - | TGTGCCAGCAGCCCGGGGACAGGGGGCGGGTTTGGCTACACCTTC | CASSPGTGGGFGYTF
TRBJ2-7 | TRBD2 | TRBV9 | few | TGTGCCAGCAGCGGAGCCGGGACTAGCTCTTACGAGCAGTACTTC | CASSGAGTSSYEQYF
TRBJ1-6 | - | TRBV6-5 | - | TGTGCCAGCAGTTACAGGGAGGTTTTGTCACCCCTCCACTTT | CASSYREVLSPLHF
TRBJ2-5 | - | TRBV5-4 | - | TGTGCCAGCAGCCGTGGGAGTCCCCAAGAGACCCAGTACTTC | CASSRGSPQETQYF
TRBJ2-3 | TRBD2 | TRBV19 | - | TGTGCCAGTAGTTCTAGCGGGCTCTGGGATACGCAGTATTTT | CASSSSGLWDTQYF
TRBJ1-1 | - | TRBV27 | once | TGTGCCAGCAGTTTAGCACAGTTTCGGCGAGCTTTCTTT | CASSLAQFRRAFF
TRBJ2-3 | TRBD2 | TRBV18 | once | TGTGCCAGCTCACCGAGGACTAGCGGGAGTGGTGATACGCAGTATTTT | CASSPRTSGSGDTQYF
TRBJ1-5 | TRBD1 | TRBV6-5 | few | TGTGCCAGCAGTTCCGGGACAGCAAATCAGCCCCAGCATTTT | CASSSGTANQPQHF
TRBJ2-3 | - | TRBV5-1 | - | TGCGCCAGCAGCTTGGGGGCGAGAACTAGCACAGATACGCAGTATTTT | CASSLGARTSTDTQYF
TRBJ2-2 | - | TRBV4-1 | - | TGCGCCAGCAGCCAAGGCAGGAGGGCGAACACCGGGGAGCTGTTTTTT | CASSQGRRANTGELFF
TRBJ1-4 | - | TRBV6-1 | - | TGTGCCAGCAGTGAACAGGGTGTGTATGAAAAACTGTTTTTT | CASSEQGVYEKLFF
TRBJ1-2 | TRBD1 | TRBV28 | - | TGTGCCAGCGGGAGAAACAGGGGGGATGGCTACACCTTC | CASGRNRGDGYTF
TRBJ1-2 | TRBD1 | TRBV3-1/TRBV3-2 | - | TGTGCCAGCAGCCCCGCCGGGACAGGCTATGGCTACACCTTC | CASSPAGTGYGYTF
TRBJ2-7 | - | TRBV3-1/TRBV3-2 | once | TGTGCCAGCAGCCAAGTAGGGGACTTCTCCTACGAGCAGTACTTC | CASSQVGDFSYEQYF
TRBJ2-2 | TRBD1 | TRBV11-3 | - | TGTGCCAGCAGCTCTCGACAGGGGCCGGTGAACACCGGGGAGCTGTTTTTT | CASSSRQGPVNTGELFF
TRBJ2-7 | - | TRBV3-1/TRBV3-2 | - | TGTGCCAGCAGCCTCACCCCAGGGGGGACATCCTACGAGCAGTACTTC | CASSLTPGGTSYEQYF
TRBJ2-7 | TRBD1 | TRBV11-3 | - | TGTGCCAGCAGCTCTTACCCCTTAGGGACAGGGGGCGGACACGAGCAGTACTTC | CASSSYPLGTGGGHEQYF